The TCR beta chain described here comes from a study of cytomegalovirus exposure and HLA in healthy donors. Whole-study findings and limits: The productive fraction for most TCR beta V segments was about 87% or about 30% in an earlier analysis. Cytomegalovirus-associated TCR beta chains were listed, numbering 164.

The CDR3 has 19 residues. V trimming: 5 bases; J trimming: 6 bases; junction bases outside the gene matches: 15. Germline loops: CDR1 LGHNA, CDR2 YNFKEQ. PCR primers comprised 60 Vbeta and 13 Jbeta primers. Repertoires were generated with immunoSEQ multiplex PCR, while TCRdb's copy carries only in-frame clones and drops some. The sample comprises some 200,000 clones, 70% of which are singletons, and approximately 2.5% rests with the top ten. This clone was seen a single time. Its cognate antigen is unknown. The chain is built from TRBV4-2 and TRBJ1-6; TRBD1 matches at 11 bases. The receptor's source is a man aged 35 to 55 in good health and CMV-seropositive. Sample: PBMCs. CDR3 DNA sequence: TGTGCCAGCAGCGCCCGCCCCCGGGGGACAGGGGGGTTTAATTCACCCCTCCACTTT. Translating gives CASSARPRGTGGFNSPLHF.